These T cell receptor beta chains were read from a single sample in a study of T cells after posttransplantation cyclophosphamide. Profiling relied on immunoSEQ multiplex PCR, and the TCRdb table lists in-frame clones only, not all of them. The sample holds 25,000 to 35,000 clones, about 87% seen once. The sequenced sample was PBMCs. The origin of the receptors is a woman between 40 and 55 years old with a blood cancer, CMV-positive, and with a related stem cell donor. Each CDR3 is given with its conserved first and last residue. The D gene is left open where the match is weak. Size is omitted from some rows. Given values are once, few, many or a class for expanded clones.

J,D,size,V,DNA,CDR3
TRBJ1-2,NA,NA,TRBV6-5,TGTGCCAGCAGGAAGGGGCAGGGGTATCGCTACACCTTC,CASRKGQGYRYTF
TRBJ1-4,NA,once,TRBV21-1,TGTGCCAGCAGCAAAGGAGGCAGGGGGGCCACTAATGAAAAACTGTTTTTT,CASSKGGRGATNEKLFF
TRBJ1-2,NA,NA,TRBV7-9,TGTGCCAGCAGCGACGGACGGGGGGACAAGGACTATGGCTACACCTTC,CASSDGRGDKDYGYTF
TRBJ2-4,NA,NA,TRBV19,TGTGCCAGTAGTATGGGCAGGAACCTAGCCAAAAACATTCAGTACTTC,CASSMGRNLAKNIQYF
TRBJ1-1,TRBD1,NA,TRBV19,TGTGCCAGTAGTAGAGGGGTTACAGGGGGCGTTGGTGAAGCTTTCTTT,CASSRGVTGGVGEAFF
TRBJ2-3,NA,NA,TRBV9,TGTGCCAGCAGCCTAACAGGGACAGATACGCAGTATTTT,CASSLTGTDTQYF
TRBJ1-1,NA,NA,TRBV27,TGTGCCAGCAGTTTGAACTGGAACACTGAAGCTTTCTTT,CASSLNWNTEAFF
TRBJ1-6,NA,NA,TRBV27,TGTGCCAGCAGTTTATACAGGTCGGATAATTCACCCCTCCACTTT,CASSLYRSDNSPLHF
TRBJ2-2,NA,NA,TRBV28,TGTGCCAGCAGTTTAAGAGTGCACACCGGGGAGCTGTTTTTT,CASSLRVHTGELFF
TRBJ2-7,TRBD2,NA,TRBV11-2,TGTGCCAGCAGCTGGGGATGGGCTAGCGGTACCTACGAGCAGTACTTC,CASSWGWASGTYEQYF
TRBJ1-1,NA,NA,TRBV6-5,TGTGCCAGCAGTTACTCGCTGAGTAACACTGAAGCTTTCTTT,CASSYSLSNTEAFF
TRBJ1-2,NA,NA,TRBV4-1,TGCGCCAGCAGCCAGGGCTTTAACTATGGCTACACCTTC,CASSQGFNYGYTF
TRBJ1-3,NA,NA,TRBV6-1,TGTGCCAGCAGTTTACAGGTTGGCGCTGGAAACACCATATATTTT,CASSLQVGAGNTIYF
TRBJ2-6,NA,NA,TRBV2,TGTGCCAGCAGGTCTGAACACTCTGGGGCCAACGTCCTGACTTTC,CASRSEHSGANVLTF
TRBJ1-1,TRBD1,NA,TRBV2,TGTGCCAGCAGCCGGGACAGGGGACAAATGAACACTGAAGCTTTCTTT,CASSRDRGQMNTEAFF
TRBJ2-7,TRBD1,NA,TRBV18,TGTGCCAGCTCACGCGCCGGGACAGGGGGTTCCTACGAGCAGTACTTC,CASSRAGTGGSYEQYF
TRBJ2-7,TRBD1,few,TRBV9,TGTGCCAGCAGCGTTAGGACAGGCACCCCCTACGAGCAGTACTTC,CASSVRTGTPYEQYF
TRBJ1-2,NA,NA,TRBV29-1,TGCAGCGTTGTTAACCAGGGAGGGTATGGCTACACCTTC,CSVVNQGGYGYTF
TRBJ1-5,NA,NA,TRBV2,TGTGCCAGCAGTGGGGGGGGATCGCCCCAGCATTTT,CASSGGGSPQHF
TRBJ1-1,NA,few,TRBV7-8,TGTGCCAGCAGCCAGGACACGAACACTGAAGCTTTCTTT,CASSQDTNTEAFF
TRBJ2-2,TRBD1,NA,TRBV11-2,TGTGCCAGCACAGGGGGCGGCACCGGGGAGCTGTTTTTT,CASTGGGTGELFF
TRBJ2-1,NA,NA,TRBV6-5,TGTGCCAGCAGTTATAGGACAGAATACAATGAGCAGTTCTTC,CASSYRTEYNEQFF
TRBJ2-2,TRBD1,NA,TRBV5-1,TGCGCCAGCAGCTTGACCGGGACAGTAGACACCGGGGAGCTGTTTTTT,CASSLTGTVDTGELFF
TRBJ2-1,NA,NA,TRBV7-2,TGTGCCAGCAGCCCCCCGGGCAATGAGCAGTTCTTC,CASSPPGNEQFF
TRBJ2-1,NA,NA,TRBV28,TGTGCCAGCAGTTCGTTACCAGGGTTAAGGTGGGGCAATGAGCAGTTCTTC,CASSSLPGLRWGNEQFF
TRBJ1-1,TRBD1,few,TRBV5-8,TGTGCCAGCAGCTTGGGTTTAAGGGGGCTGGACACTGAAGCTTTCTTT,CASSLGLRGLDTEAFF
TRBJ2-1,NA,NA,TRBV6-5,TGTGCCAGCAATATAAGGGGCGACAATGAGCAGTTCTTC,CASNIRGDNEQFF
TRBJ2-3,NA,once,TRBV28,TGTGCCAGCAGTTTTGCCAGGGGTAGCACAGATACGCAGTATTTT,CASSFARGSTDTQYF
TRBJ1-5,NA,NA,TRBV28,TGTGCCAGCAGTTTTCTACAGGGTAGCAATCAGCCCCAGCATTTT,CASSFLQGSNQPQHF
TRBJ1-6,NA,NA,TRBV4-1,TGCGCCAGCAGCCAAGTTTTGAGGTTTTCCCCCCTCCACTTT,CASSQVLRFSPLHF
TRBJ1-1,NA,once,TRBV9,TGTGCCAGCAGCTTCGACACAATGAACACTGAAGCTTTCTTT,CASSFDTMNTEAFF
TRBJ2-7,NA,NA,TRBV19,TGTGCCAGTAGGGAGGGACCCTCCTCCTACGAGCAGTACTTC,CASREGPSSYEQYF
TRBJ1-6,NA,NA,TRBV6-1,TGTGCCAGCAGTGAACCGGGGGTCGGAAATTCACCCCTCCACTTT,CASSEPGVGNSPLHF
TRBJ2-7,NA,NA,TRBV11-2,TGTGCCAGCAGCTTAGAAGCGGAGGTTACCTACGAGCAGTACTTC,CASSLEAEVTYEQYF
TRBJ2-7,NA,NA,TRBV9,TGTGCCAGCAGCGTAGGCCCAGGGGGGCCCTACGAGCAGTACTTC,CASSVGPGGPYEQYF
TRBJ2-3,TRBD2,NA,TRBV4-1,TGCGCCAGCAGCCAAGATCGGCTAGCGGGGGGGCCCACAGATACGCAGTATTTT,CASSQDRLAGGPTDTQYF
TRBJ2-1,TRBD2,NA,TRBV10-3,TGTGCCGGCGGGGAGGGGTCCTACAATGAGCAGTTCTTC,CAGGEGSYNEQFF
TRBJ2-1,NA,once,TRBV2,TGTGCCAGCAGTGAGAGGGCGAATAATCGGTTCTTC,CASSERANNRFF
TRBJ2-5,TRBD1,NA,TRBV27,TGTGCCAGCAGTTCGACTCGACAGGGTTCCGAGACCCAGTACTTC,CASSSTRQGSETQYF
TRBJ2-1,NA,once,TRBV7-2,TGTGCCAGCAGCGCCGGGACTCCTCTTTACAATGAGCAGTTCTTC,CASSAGTPLYNEQFF
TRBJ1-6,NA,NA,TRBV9,TGTGCCAGCAGCCCCCAACCGACAGGAACCTCCTATAATTCACCCCTCCACTTT,CASSPQPTGTSYNSPLHF
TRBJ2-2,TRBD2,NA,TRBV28,TGTGCCAGCATCGGTGGCGGGGGGGCAAACACCGGGGAGCTGTTTTTT,CASIGGGGANTGELFF
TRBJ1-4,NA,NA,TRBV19,TGTGCCAGCGGCCGCGGGGGGGAAAAACTGTTTTTT,CASGRGGEKLFF
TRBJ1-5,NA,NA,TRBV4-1,TGCGCCAGCAGCCACAATGACCGGGACACCAATCAGCCCCAGCATTTT,CASSHNDRDTNQPQHF
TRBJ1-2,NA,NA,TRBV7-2,TGTGCCAGTACAAGAGGGGAGGTCGGTGGCTACACCTTC,CASTRGEVGGYTF
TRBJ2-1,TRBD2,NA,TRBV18,TGTGCCAGCTCACCATGGACTAGCGGGGGGGCCTTGGATGAGCAGTTCTTC,CASSPWTSGGALDEQFF
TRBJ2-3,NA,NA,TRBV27,TGTGCCAGCAGCCACCCAGGGATACTCACAGATACGCAGTATTTT,CASSHPGILTDTQYF